The 15 T cell receptor beta chains below all came from one sample that was sequenced in a study of T cells after yellow fever vaccination. TCRdb recomputed calls from the 5' RACE reads with MiXCR, one row per CDR3 protein. The sample carries roughly 120,000 distinct CDR3 sequences, 7.2% recorded once. Sequencing was performed on CD4+ T cells sorted from PBMCs, taken approximately 47 days after the first yellow fever vaccination. The receptors stem from a man aged 18 to 30 who received the YFV17D yellow fever vaccine.

Ten or more counts support this clonotype. J is TRBJ1-2 and V is TRBV7-9, with TRBD1 identical over 7 bases. The CDR3 is made up of 16 amino acids. CDR1 is SEHNR, CDR2 FQNEAQ, per germline (reference sequence). V shed 5 bases, J shed 7 bases, and the junction held 16 bases outside the gene matches. The CDR3 coding sequence is TGTGCCAGCAGCCGAACTCGGGGAGGGGGCGGAGTTGGCTACACCTTC. This sequence encodes CASSRTRGGGGVGYTF. Full variable domain (outside the CDR3, taken from reference TRBV7-9 and TRBJ1-2): DTGVSQNPRHKITKRGQNVTFRCDPISEHNRLYWYRQTLGQGPEFLTYFQNEAQLEKSRLLSDRFSAERPKGSFSTLEIQRTEQGDSAMYLCASSRTRGGGGVGYTFGSGTRLTVV.

This clonotype was observed many times. V is TRBV7-2 and J is TRBJ2-2; D remains ambiguous. The CDR3 loop spans 16 amino acids. V gave up 0 bases and J gave up 4 bases, with 12 bases separating them. Germline V gene data show CDR1 as SGHTA and CDR2 as FQGNSA. The chain's CDR3 is CASSLAAPNPTGELFF. CDR3 in DNA: TGTGCCAGCAGCTTAGCGGCCCCCAATCCCACCGGGGAGCTGTTTTTT.

This clonotype appeared many times. The CDR3 DNA sequence: TGTGCCACCCAAGTTGGGCAGAGCGAGCAGTACTTC. The encoded protein is CATQVGQSEQYF. V and J are TRBV3-1 and TRBJ2-7, with D hard to call. There are 12 residues in the CDR3. Per germline, CDR1 LGHDT and CDR2 YNNKEL (reference sequence). V was pared by 10 bases and J by 6 bases, with 16 bases between.

This clonotype was observed a handful of times. The CDR3 DNA follows: TGCGCCAGCAGCCACCTGGACAGCAAAAACATTCAGTACTTC. This gives the protein CASSHLDSKNIQYF. The gene calls are TRBV4-1 and TRBJ2-4; D perhaps matches TRBD1 (6 bases). Deletions cut 3 bases from V and 3 bases from J, with 9 bases between. Germline V gene sequence: CDR1 MGHRA, CDR2 YSYEKL. This CDR3 is 14 amino acids long.

This clonotype came up many times. The chain joins TRBV4-3 to TRBJ2-6; D call uncertain. The CDR3 is 15 residues long. Germline-derived CDR1 and CDR2 are LGHNA and YSLEER. Deletions cut 4 bases from V and 0 bases from J, with 7 bases between. The CDR3 loop is CASSLDTSGANVLTF. CDR3 nucleotide sequence: TGCGCCAGCAGCCTCGACACCTCTGGGGCCAACGTCCTGACTTTC.

This clonotype was found many times. This chain connects TRBV5-1 to TRBJ1-1; 8 bases are shared with TRBD1. V lost 4 bases and J lost 7; bases outside the gene matches: 9. The germline gives CDR1 SGHRS, CDR2 YFSETQ. The CDR3 covers 14 residues. This CDR3 reads CASSHQGAGDEAFF. The CDR3 DNA is TGCGCCAGCAGCCATCAGGGGGCTGGAGATGAAGCTTTCTTT.

In this sample, this clonotype turned up many times. The DNA for the CDR3 is TGTGCCAGCAAAATGGAGGCAGACCATTATGGTGAAAAACTGTTTTTT. This sequence encodes CASKMEADHYGEKLFF. This chain connects TRBV27 to TRBJ1-4; D remains unclear. Germline-derived CDR1 and CDR2 are MNHEY and SMNVEV (reference sequence). This CDR3 region has 16 residues. V was pared by 7 bases and J by 7 bases, with 22 bases between.

This clonotype was found many times. The V and J genes are TRBV20-1 and TRBJ1-5, with a tentative D call TRBD1 (5 bases). This CDR3 spans 14 amino acids. The V and J ends lost 4 bases and 6 bases respectively, with 16 bases between them. Looked up from germline, CDR1 is DFQATT and CDR2 is SNEGSKA (reference sequence). The CDR3 protein is CSAMETVGRQPQHF. The CDR3 DNA reads as TGCAGTGCTATGGAGACAGTAGGGCGTCAGCCCCAGCATTTT.

This clonotype was recorded at least ten times. The J gene is TRBJ2-3, the V gene TRBV20-1; the match to TRBD2 covers 9 bases. Germline CDR1 is DFQATT and CDR2 is SNEGSKA (reference sequence). This CDR3 region has 13 residues. Trimming removed 4 bases from V and 6 bases from J; junction bases left unmatched: 5. CDR3 sequence reads: CSAKSSGADTQYF. Written as DNA, the CDR3 is TGCAGTGCTAAATCTAGCGGGGCGGATACGCAGTATTTT.

A note on this clonotype: This clone may be a read error of a much larger clone one base away. J is TRBJ2-5 and V is TRBV7-2; maybe TRBD2 (6 bases). The germline CDR1 and CDR2 sequences are SGHTA and FQGNSA. CDR3 size: 14 residues. V lost 5 bases to trimming and J lost 7 bases, with 17 bases between them. The CDR3 loop is CASSRERVGGTQYF. In DNA form, the CDR3 reads TGTGCCAGCAGCCGGGAGAGGGTGGGAGGGACCCAGTACTTC.

This clonotype was detected only a few times. The chain carries TRBV20-1 and TRBJ1-5; D possibly corresponds to TRBD1 (6 bases). V was trimmed by 6 bases and J by 1 base, leaving 10 bases between them. Germline V gives CDR1 DFQATT, CDR2 SNEGSKA (reference sequence). The CDR3 has 13 residues. The DNA of the CDR3 is TGCAGTGCCTCAGGGGACAGCAATCAGCCCCAGCATTTT. Translated: CSASGDSNQPQHF.

At least ten counts were recorded for this clonotype. The V and J genes are TRBV7-8 and TRBJ1-2; maybe TRBD1 (5 bases). V was trimmed by 2 bases and J by 3 bases, leaving 10 bases between them. The CDR3 spans 14 residues. The V gene's germline CDR1 is SGHVS and CDR2 FQNEAQ. The CDR3 region has the DNA TGTGCCAGCAGCTTACAGGGACTCTACTATGGCTACACCTTC. It encodes CASSLQGLYYGYTF. The entire variable domain, with the rest obtained from reference TRBV7-8 and TRBJ1-2, is as follows: GAGVSQSPRYKVAKRGQDVALRCDPISGHVSLFWYQQALGQGPEFLTYFQNEAQLDKSGLPSDRFFAERPEGSVSTLKIQRTQQEDSAVYLCASSLQGLYYGYTFGSGTRLTVV.

This clonotype has a handful of counts. The chain has TRBV10-3 and TRBJ1-2; a possible D gene is TRBD1 (6 bases). Trimming removed 5 bases at V and 8 bases at J, with 12 bases between. CDR1 ENHRY and CDR2 SYGVKD come from the germline V gene. The CDR3 runs to 12 residues. The CDR3 DNA reads as TGTGCCATCAGTTCTCGGGGGGGCGGCTACACCTTC. This translates into CAISSRGGGYTF.

The CDR3 is CASSLIGAGETQYF. The CDR3 DNA is TGTGCCAGCAGCTTGATCGGGGCCGGGGAGACCCAGTACTTC. The V gene is TRBV5-8, the J gene TRBJ2-5; D is perhaps TRBD1 or TRBD2 (5 bases each). This CDR3 spans 14 amino acids. Germline V gene data show CDR1 as SGHTS and CDR2 as YDEGEE. V gave up 1 base and J gave up 5 bases, with 12 bases separating them.

This clonotype appeared a few times. The gene calls are TRBV30 and TRBJ1-5; D remains unclear. This CDR3 is 14 amino acids long. V dropped 4 bases and J dropped 0 bases, with 10 bases sitting between them. Germline V CDR1 and CDR2: GTSNPN, SVGIG (reference sequence). Here the CDR3 DNA reads TGTGCCTGGACCGAGAGTTATAGCAATCAGCCCCAGCATTTT. This translates into CAWTESYSNQPQHF.